The T cell receptor (beta chain) described here comes from a study of blood T cell repertoires in COVID-19. Whole-study context: The United States, Italy and Spain were the sources of the acute and convalescent COVID-19 samples. In each case, the material was cDNA or gDNA derived from T cells, B-cell-depleted T cells, or PBMCs.

While infection was still active, Seattle patients were enrolled and then followed longitudinally. Trimming at V came to 5 bases and at J to 8 bases, leaving 4 bases not matched to a gene. This CDR3 contains 14 residues. Germline V gene lookup returns CDR1 ENHRY and CDR2 SYGVKD. Per the authors' pipeline: For nucleated cells, counts were estimated from reference gene primer amplification. Using immunoSEQ multiplex PCR, the repertoire was profiled, and TCRdb retains in-frame clones only, with some absent. V and J calls and clone size are as listed in that table; D and trimming were resolved from the DNA. Among about 430,000 clones listed, 80% to 90% were seen once.

This rearrangement joins TRBV10-3 to TRBJ1-6, with 9 bases that match TRBD1. The receptor was derived from a young man with COVID-19, enrolled during active disease. Sequences were obtained from peripheral blood. The CDR3 bases are TGTGCCATCAGTCCGGGACAGGGAGATTCACCCCTCCACTTT. It translates to CAISPGQGDSPLHF.